This entry describes one TCR beta chain. Its antigen is not identified. The junction departs from the called germline gene at one end, perhaps through a read error. These data are taken from a study of cytomegalovirus exposure and HLA in healthy donors. Primers for the PCR totalled 60 Vbeta and 13 Jbeta. Produced via immunoSEQ multiplex PCR; TCRdb's table is partial and in-frame only. The sample has 150,000 to 180,000 clones; roughly 70% are singletons. Germline CDR1 is GTSNPN and CDR2 is SVGIG (reference sequence). The CDR3 totals 15 residues. Whole-study results and caveats: A list of 150 to 200 TCR beta chains associated with cytomegalovirus was given. With DRB1 most and HLA-C fewest, TCR association rates differed between HLA loci in a later analysis.

The chain is built from TRBV30 and TRBJ1-2; 10 nucleotides line up with TRBD1. This TCR came from a man aged 25 to 45 in good health and CMV-seronegative. Specimen: PBMCs. The CDR3 loop is CAWSVRQGAYYGYPF. The CDR3, as DNA: TGTGCCTGGAGTGTACGACAGGGGGCCTACTATGGCTACCCCTTC.